A single sample gave rise to the 25 T cell receptor beta chains below, sequenced in a study of T cell responses to AZD1222 COVID-19 vaccine (dated by TCRdb to 2020 to 2022). The library was obtained by the immunoSEQ multiplex PCR assay. This immuneACCESS table, as held by TCRdb, lists in-frame sequences with V and J called but not all clones. Of the missing ones, under half trace to an unresolved V gene in checked studies; the others have no known cause. Recorded for this sample are tens of thousands of clones; around 73% of them occurred a single time. In total, the top ten clones hold around 21% of the sample. Interpreted using the paper, the time point label stands for: baseline before first vaccination. The material was peripheral blood, obtained on day 0 of AZD1222 vaccination. These receptors were obtained from an adult in good health.

The chain carries TRBV20-1 and TRBJ2-5, with 8 bases matching TRBD2. The germline gives CDR1 DFQATT, CDR2 SNEGSKA (reference sequence). CDR3 length equals 14 residues. J lost 2 bases, V lost 3 bases, and 5 bases had no gene match. The DNA for the CDR3 is TGCAGTGCTAGTCCGGCTAGCGGGCAAGAGACCCAGTACTTC. Its translation: CSASPASGQETQYF.

This clone has just one count. The chain has TRBV4-2 and TRBJ1-6; D uncertain. V was trimmed by 4 bases and J by 10 bases, leaving 8 bases between them. Germline loops: CDR1 LGHNA, CDR2 YNFKEQ. This CDR3 is 12 amino acids long. Here the CDR3 DNA reads TGTGCCAGCAGCCGAGAGAAATCACCCCTCCACTTT. Encoded protein: CASSREKSPLHF.

This clone occurred once. The chain joins TRBV10-3 to TRBJ2-7, with a weak D call TRBD2 (7 bases). Trimming pared 8 bases from V and 13 bases from J, leaving 18 bases between. Germline V CDR1 and CDR2: ENHRY, SYGVKD. The CDR3 is 11 amino acids. CDR3 nucleotide sequence: TGTGCCATCGGAGAGGGGGGGGCCGCTTACTTC. Translating gives CAIGEGGAAYF.

The chain recombines TRBV3-1 (or the pseudogene TRBV3-2) with TRBJ1-1; D call uncertain. Per germline, CDR1 LGHDT and CDR2 YNNKEL (reference sequence). The CDR3 has 13 amino acids. V lost 1 base to trimming and J lost 10 bases, with 13 bases between them. CDR3 nucleotides: TGTGCCAGCAGCCAAGTAGGCGGGGAAGGAGCTTTCTTT. It specifies CASSQVGGEGAFF.

The chain carries TRBV2 and TRBJ2-1; TRBD2 aligns across 8 bases. The V segment lost 6 bases and the J segment 5 bases; nucleotides outside the gene matches: 9. Per germline, CDR1 SNHLY and CDR2 FYNNEI. The CDR3 contains 15 residues. The CDR3 DNA follows: TGTGCCAGCAGCCGCGAGGCGGGAGGAAACAATGAGCAGTTCTTC. It translates to CASSREAGGNNEQFF.

This chain joins TRBV7-2 and TRBJ2-5, with 10 bases aligning to TRBD2. This CDR3 spans 15 amino acids. Germline lookup yields CDR1 SGHTA and CDR2 FQGNSA. The trim removed 8 bases at V and 1 base at J, leaving 7 bases unmatched. CDR3 protein: CASLLAGDSQETQYF. CDR3 coding DNA: TGTGCCAGCCTTCTAGCGGGAGACTCCCAAGAGACCCAGTACTTC.

The chain has TRBV4-1 and TRBJ1-2; 7 bases agree with TRBD1. The trim removed 4 bases at V and 7 bases at J, leaving 12 bases unmatched. This CDR3 has 15 amino acids. Germline CDR1 MGHRA, CDR2 YSYEKL. As DNA, the CDR3 is TGCGCCAGCAGCCTCCGGGACAGCTTGATAGGTGGCTACACCTTC. The encoded protein is CASSLRDSLIGGYTF.

J is TRBJ2-3 and V is TRBV12-3 or TRBV12-4; the D gene is possibly TRBD1 (6 bases). The V gene lost 6 bases and the J gene lost 3 bases, with 10 bases spanning the gap. CDR3 size: 13 residues. In DNA form, the CDR3 reads TGTGCCAGCAGACCAACAGGGACAGATACGCAGTATTTT. This translates into CASRPTGTDTQYF.

The CDR3 DNA reads as TGTGCCAGCAGCCTCCGTCGGGAGGATACGCAGTATTTT. This translates into CASSLRREDTQYF. The rearrangement uses TRBV4-2 and TRBJ2-3, with D possibly matching TRBD2 (6 bases). Germline CDR1 reads LGHNA; CDR2 reads YNFKEQ. Trimming removed 4 bases from V and 6 bases from J, with 11 bases in between. The CDR3 spans 13 residues.

V and J are TRBV19 and TRBJ2-7, with D perhaps matching TRBD1 (5 bases). Between the trimmed V and J ends, which lost 5 bases and 7 bases, there was a span of 9 bases. Germline V gene sequence: CDR1 LNHDA, CDR2 SQIVND (reference sequence). CDR3 length: 11 residues. The CDR3 DNA reads as TGTGCCAGTAGTTTTCGACAGGAGCAGTACTTC. Protein sequence: CASSFRQEQYF.

This chain uses TRBV5-1 with TRBJ2-5, with 7 positions matching TRBD1. CDR1 SGHRS and CDR2 YFSETQ come from the germline V gene. The V and J ends lost 4 bases and 2 bases, in that order; junction bases with no gene match: 2. This CDR3 is 13 amino acids long. The CDR3 here is CASSPGQQETQYF. The CDR3 DNA is TGCGCCAGCAGCCCGGGACAGCAAGAGACCCAGTACTTC. The full variable domain, with the rest looked up from reference TRBV5-1 and TRBJ2-5, is KAGVTQTPRYLIKTRGQQVTLSCSPISGHRSVSWYQQTPGQGLQFLFEYFSETQRNKGNFPGRFSGRQFSNSRSEMNVSTLELGDSALYLCASSPGQQETQYFGPGTRLLVL.

The chain couples TRBV5-5 to TRBJ1-6; TRBD1 aligns across 9 bases. CDR1 and CDR2 from the germline V gene are SGHKS and YYEKEE (reference sequence). Trimming took 4 bases from V and 14 from J; bases not matched to a gene: 1. There are 11 residues in the CDR3. The CDR3 DNA reads as TGTGCCAGCAGCGGGACAGGGACCCTCCACTTT. Amino acids: CASSGTGTLHF.

The genes are TRBV7-9 and TRBJ1-6; D gene ambiguous. The germline V gene has CDR1 SEHNR and CDR2 FQNEAQ (reference sequence). V was pared by 2 bases and J by 10 bases, with 9 bases between. The CDR3 is 13 amino acids. The CDR3 is CASSLFGQSPLHF. CDR3 DNA: TGTGCCAGCAGCTTATTTGGGCAATCACCCCTCCACTTT.

The chain links TRBV6-2 or TRBV6-3 to TRBJ2-7; 9 nucleotides align to TRBD1. Per germline, CDR1 MNHEY and CDR2 SVGEGT. This CDR3 has 13 residues. J lost 6 bases, V lost 2 bases, and 2 bases had no gene match. CDR3 region: CASSYKDRGEQYF. The CDR3 nucleotides read TGTGCCAGCAGTTACAAGGACAGGGGCGAGCAGTACTTC.

This clone was seen more than once but under ten times. J is TRBJ1-5 and V is TRBV21-1; the table's D gene call, TRBD1, was not cross checked with the DNA. TRBV21-1 is a pseudogene locus. This CDR3 is 16 amino acids long. The CDR3 DNA follows: TGTGCCAGCAGCAAAGCGCTTCAGGGGCCGGACATGTCCCAGCATTTT. This translates into CASSKALQGPDMSQHF.

This clone was recorded only once. V usage is TRBV19 and J usage is TRBJ2-5; TRBD1 is a possible D gene (6 bases). V was pared by 5 bases and J by 5 bases, with 18 bases between. The germline V gene has CDR1 LNHDA and CDR2 SQIVND (reference sequence). This CDR3 is 15 amino acids long. CDR3 nucleotides: TGTGCCAGTAGTCCCCGTCTAGGGGGTTATGAGACCCAGTACTTC. It encodes CASSPRLGGYETQYF.

This clone was detected a few times. V and J are TRBV28 and TRBJ1-5; D remains unclear. Trimming took off 7 bases at V and 7 bases at J, with 11 bases between the two ends. The CDR3 is 12 amino acids. Germline lookup yields CDR1 MDHEN and CDR2 SYDVKM. CDR3 bases: TGTGCCAGCAACCCACCGTCCCAGCCCCAGCATTTT. Protein sequence: CASNPPSQPQHF.

This chain joins TRBV5-5 and TRBJ1-2, with D possibly being TRBD1 (6 bases). In germline, CDR1 is SGHKS, CDR2 YYEKEE (reference sequence). The CDR3 length is 13 residues. Between the trimmed V and J ends, which lost 3 bases and 1 base, there was a span of 7 bases. The CDR3 sequence: CASSSDSNYGYTF. The CDR3 nucleotides are TGTGCCAGCAGCTCGGACAGTAACTATGGCTACACCTTC.

This chain joins TRBV19 and TRBJ2-3, with 7 bases matching TRBD2. The CDR3 runs 15 residues. The V gene end was trimmed by 7 bases and the J gene end by 7 bases; junction bases not matched to a gene: 14. The germline V gene has CDR1 LNHDA and CDR2 SQIVND (reference sequence). As DNA, the CDR3 is TGTGCCAGTAATCCTTGGGGGGGTCGAGAATATACGCAGTATTTT. Protein sequence: CASNPWGGREYTQYF.

This rearrangement joins TRBV5-6 to TRBJ2-3; 8 bases line up with TRBD2. The CDR3 covers 12 residues. Germline lookup yields CDR1 SGHDT and CDR2 YYEEEE. Unmatched junction bases numbered 5, after V lost 10 bases and J lost 4 bases. The CDR3 DNA reads TGTGCCTCGGGAGGGAGGGCAGATACGCAGTATTTT. Translation: CASGGRADTQYF.

The chain uses TRBV28 and TRBJ1-4; a weak D match, TRBD1 (6 bases). The CDR3 contains 15 residues. Germline CDR1 is MDHEN and CDR2 is SYDVKM. Trimming took off 4 bases at V and 8 bases at J, with 17 bases between the two ends. This CDR3 reads CASSSGGRGDEKLFF. DNA for the CDR3: TGTGCCAGCAGTTCGGGAGGGAGGGGGGACGAAAAACTGTTTTTT.

J is TRBJ1-1 and V is TRBV6-5; no definite D call. Looked up from germline, CDR1 is MNHEY and CDR2 is SVGAGI. The CDR3 runs 15 residues. V was cut by 2 bases and J by 0 bases, with 10 bases left in between. The CDR3: CASSYTGIMNTEAFF. The CDR3 DNA is TGTGCCAGCAGTTACACCGGGATAATGAACACTGAAGCTTTCTTT.

The chain combines TRBV5-1 with TRBJ2-7; TRBD1 agrees at 8 bases. The trim removed 1 base at V and 0 bases at J, leaving 6 bases unmatched. Germline-derived CDR1 and CDR2 are SGHRS and YFSETQ. The CDR3 covers 16 residues. CDR3 in DNA: TGCGCCAGCAGCTTGATTCCGGGACAGGTCTCCTACGAGCAGTACTTC. It specifies CASSLIPGQVSYEQYF.

This clone was seen a few times. This sequence joins TRBV5-4 and TRBJ1-4, with 10 bases fitting TRBD1. From germline, CDR1 is SGHNT and CDR2 YYREEE (reference sequence). The trim removed 4 bases at V and 4 bases at J, leaving 7 bases unmatched. The CDR3 totals 16 residues. The CDR3 region is CASSEGQGLDNEKLFF. The CDR3 coding sequence is TGTGCCAGCAGCGAGGGACAGGGGTTGGATAATGAAAAACTGTTTTTT. The full variable domain, rest sourced from reference TRBV5-4 and TRBJ1-4, is ETGVTQSPTHLIKTRGQQVTLRCSSQSGHNTVSWYQQALGQGPQFIFQYYREEENGRGNFPPRFSGLQFPNYSSELNVNALELDDSALYLCASSEGQGLDNEKLFFGSGTQLSVL.

This chain joins TRBV28 and TRBJ2-7, with D hard to call. V lost 5 bases and J lost 4, with 9 bases in between. The CDR3 consists of 12 residues. Germline CDR1 is MDHEN and CDR2 is SYDVKM. The CDR3 spells CASSPILYEQYF. DNA for the CDR3: TGTGCCAGCAGTCCCATATTGTACGAGCAGTACTTC. Looking up the rest from reference TRBV28 and TRBJ2-7 gives the full variable domain: DVKVTQSSRYLVKRTGEKVFLECVQDMDHENMFWYRQDPGLGLRLIYFSYDVKMKEKGDIPEGYSVSREKKERFSLILESASTNQTSMYLCASSPILYEQYFGPGTRLTVT.